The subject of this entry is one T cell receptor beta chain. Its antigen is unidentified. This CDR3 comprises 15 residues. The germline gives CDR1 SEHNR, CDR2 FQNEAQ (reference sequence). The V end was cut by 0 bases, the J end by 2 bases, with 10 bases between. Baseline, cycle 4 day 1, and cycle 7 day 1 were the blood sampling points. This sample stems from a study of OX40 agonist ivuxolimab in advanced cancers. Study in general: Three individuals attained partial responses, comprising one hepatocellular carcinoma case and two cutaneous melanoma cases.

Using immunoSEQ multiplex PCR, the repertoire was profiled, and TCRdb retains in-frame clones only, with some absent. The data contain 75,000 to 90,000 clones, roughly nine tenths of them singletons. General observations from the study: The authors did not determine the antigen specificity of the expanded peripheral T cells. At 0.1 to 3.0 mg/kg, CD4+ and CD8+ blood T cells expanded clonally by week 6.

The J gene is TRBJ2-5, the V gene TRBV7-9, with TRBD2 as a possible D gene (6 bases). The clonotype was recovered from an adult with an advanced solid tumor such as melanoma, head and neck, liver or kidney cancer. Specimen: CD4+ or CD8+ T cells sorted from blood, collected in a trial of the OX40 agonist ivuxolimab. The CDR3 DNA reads TGTGCCAGCAGCTTAGCTAGCGGACGACAAGAGACCCAGTACTTC. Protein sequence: CASSLASGRQETQYF.